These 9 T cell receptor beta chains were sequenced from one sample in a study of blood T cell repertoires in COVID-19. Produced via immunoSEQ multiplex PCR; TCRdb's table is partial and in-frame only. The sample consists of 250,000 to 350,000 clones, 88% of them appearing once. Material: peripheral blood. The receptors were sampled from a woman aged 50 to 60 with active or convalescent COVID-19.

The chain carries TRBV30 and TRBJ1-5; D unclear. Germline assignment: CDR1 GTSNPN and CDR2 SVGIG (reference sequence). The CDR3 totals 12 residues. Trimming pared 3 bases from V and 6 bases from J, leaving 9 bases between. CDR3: CAWRSSGQPQHF. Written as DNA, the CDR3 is TGTGCCTGGAGAAGTAGCGGTCAGCCCCAGCATTTT.

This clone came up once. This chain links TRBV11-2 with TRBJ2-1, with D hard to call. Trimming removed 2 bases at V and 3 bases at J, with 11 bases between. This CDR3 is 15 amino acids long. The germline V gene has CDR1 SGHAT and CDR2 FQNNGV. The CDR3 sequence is CASSLNGDVYNEQFF. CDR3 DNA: TGTGCCAGCAGCTTAAACGGAGACGTCTACAATGAGCAGTTCTTC.

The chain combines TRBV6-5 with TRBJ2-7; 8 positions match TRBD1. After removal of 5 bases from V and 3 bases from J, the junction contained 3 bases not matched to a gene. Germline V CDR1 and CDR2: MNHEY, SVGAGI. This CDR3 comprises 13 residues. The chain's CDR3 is CASSQGAFYEQYF. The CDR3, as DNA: TGTGCCAGCAGTCAGGGGGCGTTCTACGAGCAGTACTTC.

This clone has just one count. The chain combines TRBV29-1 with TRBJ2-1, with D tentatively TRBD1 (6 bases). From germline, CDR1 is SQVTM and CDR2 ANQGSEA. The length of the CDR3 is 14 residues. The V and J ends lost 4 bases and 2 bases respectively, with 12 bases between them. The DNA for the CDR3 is TGCAGCGTTGTAACAGGGACGACCTACAATGAGCAGTTCTTC. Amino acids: CSVVTGTTYNEQFF.

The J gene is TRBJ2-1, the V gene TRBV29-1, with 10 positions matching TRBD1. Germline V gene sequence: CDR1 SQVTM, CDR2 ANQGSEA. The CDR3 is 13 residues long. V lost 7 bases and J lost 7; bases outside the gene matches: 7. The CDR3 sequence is CSARDRGQNEQFF. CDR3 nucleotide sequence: TGCAGCGCCCGGGACAGGGGACAGAATGAGCAGTTCTTC.

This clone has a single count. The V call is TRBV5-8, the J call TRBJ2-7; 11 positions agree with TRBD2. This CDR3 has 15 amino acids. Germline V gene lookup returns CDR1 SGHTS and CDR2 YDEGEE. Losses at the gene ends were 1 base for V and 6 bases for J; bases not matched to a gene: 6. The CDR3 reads CASSLKTSGSREQYF. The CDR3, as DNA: TGTGCCAGCAGCTTGAAAACTAGCGGGAGCCGCGAGCAGTACTTC.

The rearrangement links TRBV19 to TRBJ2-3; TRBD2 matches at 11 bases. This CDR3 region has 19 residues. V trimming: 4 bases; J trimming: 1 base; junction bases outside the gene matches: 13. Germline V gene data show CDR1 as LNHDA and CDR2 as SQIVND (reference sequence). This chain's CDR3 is CASSKGAGLAGGRTDTQYF. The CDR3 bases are TGTGCCAGTAGTAAAGGGGCCGGTTTAGCGGGGGGGCGCACAGATACGCAGTATTTT.

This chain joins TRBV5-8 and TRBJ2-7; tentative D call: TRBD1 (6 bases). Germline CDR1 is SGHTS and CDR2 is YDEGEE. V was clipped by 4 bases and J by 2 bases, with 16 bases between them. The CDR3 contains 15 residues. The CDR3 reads CASSLNMGAAYEQYF. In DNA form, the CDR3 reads TGTGCCAGCAGCCTTAACATGGGGGCGGCCTACGAGCAGTACTTC.

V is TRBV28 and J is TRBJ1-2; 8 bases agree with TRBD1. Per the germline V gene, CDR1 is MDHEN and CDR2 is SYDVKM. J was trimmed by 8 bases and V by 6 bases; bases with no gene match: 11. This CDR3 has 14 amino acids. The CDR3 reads CASSPGQGSIGYTF. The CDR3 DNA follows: TGTGCCAGCAGCCCAGGACAGGGATCGATAGGCTACACCTTC.